This T cell receptor (beta chain) was recorded in a study of spatial heterogeneity in lung cancer. Study-wide context: For tumor regions, TCR transcript counts showed a strong correlation with a T cell module score derived from matched bulk RNA-seq. Raw reads contained each unique TCR and UMI combination more than ten times on average.

Time point: sample taken at primary tumor resection. The donors comprised about 69 untreated early-stage non-small cell lung cancer patients. TCRs were sequenced from unsorted whole RNA of tumor, nontumor lung or PBMC. From germline, CDR1 is MNHEY and CDR2 SMNVEV (reference sequence). V lost 6 bases and J 10 bases, leaving 15 bases between the germline ends. This CDR3 comprises 13 residues. TCRdb re-analysed the 5' RACE reads in MiXCR, keeping a single row per CDR3 protein. The repertoire consists of around 100,000 distinct CDR3 sequences, with 4.4% occurring once and the leading ten covering 21%. Study-wide results and limits: Expanded intratumoral alpha and beta TCR counts tracked tumor mutation counts.

Many counts were recorded for this clonotype. Its antigen is undetermined. This TCR was sampled from a male donor with early-stage non-small cell lung cancer. The sequenced sample was lung tumor tissue, obtained at surgery. The chain couples TRBV27 to TRBJ1-4; D is unclear. The CDR3 bases are TGTGCCAGCAGAAAGGAGGGCTCCCGAAAACTGTTTTTT. Residues: CASRKEGSRKLFF.